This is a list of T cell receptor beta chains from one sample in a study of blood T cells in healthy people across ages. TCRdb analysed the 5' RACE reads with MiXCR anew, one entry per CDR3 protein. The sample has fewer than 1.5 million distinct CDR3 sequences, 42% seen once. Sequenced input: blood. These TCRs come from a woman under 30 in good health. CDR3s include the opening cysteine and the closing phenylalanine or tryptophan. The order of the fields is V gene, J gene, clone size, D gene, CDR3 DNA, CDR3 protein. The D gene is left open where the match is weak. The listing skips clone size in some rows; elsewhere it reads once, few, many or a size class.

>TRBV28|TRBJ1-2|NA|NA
TGTGCCAGCAGTTTAAGGTCCCTACGAGCTGGCTACACCTTC
CASSLRSLRAGYTF
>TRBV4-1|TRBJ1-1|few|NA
TGCGCCAGCAGCCAAGCGACGGCGTCTGAAGCTTTCTTT
CASSQATASEAFF
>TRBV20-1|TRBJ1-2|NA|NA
TGCAGTGCTCCCCCGACCGTGAACTATGGCTACACCTTC
CSAPPTVNYGYTF
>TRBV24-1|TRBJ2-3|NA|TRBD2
TGTGCCACAGTCGGGACTAGCGGGAGGCCCCGCCCTGATACGCAGTATTTT
CATVGTSGRPRPDTQYF
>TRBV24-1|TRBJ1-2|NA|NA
TGTGCCACCAGTGACCGCGTTACAGGGGGCTACACCTTC
CATSDRVTGGYTF
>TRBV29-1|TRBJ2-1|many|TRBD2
TGCAGCGTTGTTCCTCTAGCGGGGAGCTCCTACAATGAGCAGTTCTTC
CSVVPLAGSSYNEQFF
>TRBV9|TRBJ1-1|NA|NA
TGTGCCAGCAGCGTTCACAAGAACACTGAAGCTTTCTTT
CASSVHKNTEAFF
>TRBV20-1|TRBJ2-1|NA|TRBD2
TGCAGTGCTATAACTAGCGGAGGTGCCCTCGGTGCATACAATGAGCAGTTCTTC
CSAITSGGALGAYNEQFF
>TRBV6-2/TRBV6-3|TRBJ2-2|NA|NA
TGTGCCCCCCGGAACCCGAACACCGGGGAGCTGTTTTTT
CAPRNPNTGELFF
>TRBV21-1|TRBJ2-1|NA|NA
TGTGCCAGCAGCTGCCGGGACGGCTGGGAGAGGTCCTACAATGAGCAGTTCTTC
CASSCRDGWERSYNEQFF
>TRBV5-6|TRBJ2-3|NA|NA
TGTGCCAGCAGCTTCGGTCTCGGGGCAGATACGCAGTATTTT
CASSFGLGADTQYF
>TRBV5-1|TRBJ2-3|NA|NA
TGCGCCAGCAGCCCCCGAACAGGGGGGGATCGGTCAGATACGCAGTATTTT
CASSPRTGGDRSDTQYF
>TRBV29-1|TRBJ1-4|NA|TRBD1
TGCAGCGCTACAGGGGAATCGAGTGAAAAACTGTTTTTT
CSATGESSEKLFF
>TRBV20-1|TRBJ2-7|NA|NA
TGCAGTGCTAGAGATTCAGTAGGCCAGTTTTACCAAAGTGTCGAGCAGTACTTC
CSARDSVGQFYQSVEQYF
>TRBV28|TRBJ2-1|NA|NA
TGTGCCAGCAGTTCCCTGGACAGAGTTGGGCCCTACAATGAGCAGTTCTTC
CASSSLDRVGPYNEQFF
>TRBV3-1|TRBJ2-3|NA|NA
TGTGCCAGCAGCCAAGTGTCGGTGGGTACGCAGTATTTT
CASSQVSVGTQYF
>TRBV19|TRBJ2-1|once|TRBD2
TGTGCCAGTAGACAAAGCGGGGGGGCCGATGAGCAGTTCTTC
CASRQSGGADEQFF
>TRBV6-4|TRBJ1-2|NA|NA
TGTGCCAGCAGACCAAGCGGTGGCGGCGATGGCTACACCTTC
CASRPSGGGDGYTF
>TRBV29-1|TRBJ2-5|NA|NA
TGCAGCGTTGATTTTACGGAGACCCAGTACTTC
CSVDFTETQYF
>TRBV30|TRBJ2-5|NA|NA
TGTGCCTGGAGTGTCTGGATCAAAAAGGGGACCCAGTACTTC
CAWSVWIKKGTQYF
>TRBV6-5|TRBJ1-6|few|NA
TGTGCCACTTTGGGGGATAATTCACCCCTCCACTTT
CATLGDNSPLHF
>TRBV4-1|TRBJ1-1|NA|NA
TGCGCCAGCAGCCAATTTACTGATAAAATAACTGAAGCTTTCTTT
CASSQFTDKITEAFF
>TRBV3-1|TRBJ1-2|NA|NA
TGTGCCAGCAGCCCCCTTTTGGTTGAAAAGGGGGGTAGGGGCTACACCTTC
CASSPLLVEKGGRGYTF
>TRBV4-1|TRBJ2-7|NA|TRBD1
TGCGCCAGCAGCCAGACAGGGGGCGAGTACAATGAGCAGTACTTC
CASSQTGGEYNEQYF
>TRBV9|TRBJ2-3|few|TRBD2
TGTGCCAGCAGCGTAGGGGAAACTAGCGGGAGGTCAGTGGATACGCAGTATTTT
CASSVGETSGRSVDTQYF
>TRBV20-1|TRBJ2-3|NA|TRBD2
TGCAGTGCCCTAGCGGATAGCGGGGGCACCACAGATACGCAGTATTTT
CSALADSGGTTDTQYF
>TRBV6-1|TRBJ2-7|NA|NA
TGTGCCAGCAGTGAAGCGCTTCTAAAGGACGGCTCCTACGAGCAGTACTTC
CASSEALLKDGSYEQYF
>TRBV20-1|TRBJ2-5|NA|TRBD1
TGCAGTGCTTTCGGGACAGCGTACCAAGAGACCCAGTACTTC
CSAFGTAYQETQYF
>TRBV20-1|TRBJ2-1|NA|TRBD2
TGCAGTGCTAGAGGCTGGGACGGGGGGAATGAGCAGTTCTTC
CSARGWDGGNEQFF
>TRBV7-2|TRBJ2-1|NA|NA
TGTGCCAGCAGCTATGGGAGCCCCTACAATGAGCAGTTCTTC
CASSYGSPYNEQFF
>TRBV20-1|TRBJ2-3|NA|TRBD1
TGCAGTGCCCCCCCAGGGGGCTCGGGGGATACGCAGTATTTT
CSAPPGGSGDTQYF
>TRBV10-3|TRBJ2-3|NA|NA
TGTGCCATCGGTAGGGGAAATACGCAGTATTTT
CAIGRGNTQYF
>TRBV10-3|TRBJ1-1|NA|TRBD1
TGTGCCATCAGTGAGCCGGACAGGGGGTCTGAAGCTTTCTTT
CAISEPDRGSEAFF
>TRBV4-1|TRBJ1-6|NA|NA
TGCGCCAGCAGCGCAGAGCGTACGGGGGCGTTAGGGTCACCCCTCCACTTT
CASSAERTGALGSPLHF
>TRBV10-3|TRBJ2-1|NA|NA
TGTGCCATCAGTGAGGGCGTAGGAGGGGCGGATGAGCAGTTCTTC
CAISEGVGGADEQFF
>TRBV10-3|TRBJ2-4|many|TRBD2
TGTGCCATCAGTGAGGATAGCGGGGGGCCAAACATTCAGTACTTC
CAISEDSGGPNIQYF
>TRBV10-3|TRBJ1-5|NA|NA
TGTGCCATCAGTGATGGCAACAGCAATCAGCCCCAGCATTTT
CAISDGNSNQPQHF
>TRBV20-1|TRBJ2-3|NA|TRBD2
TGCAGTGCCAGAACCTCCAGAGCGGGATTAGATACGCAGTATTTT
CSARTSRAGLDTQYF
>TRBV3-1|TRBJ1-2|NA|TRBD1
TGTGCCAGCAGTTTTGGGACAGGGGGCTTCGACACCTTC
CASSFGTGGFDTF
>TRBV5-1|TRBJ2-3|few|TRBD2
TGCGCCAGCAGCCGGGGACTAGCGGGAACCTCTAGCACAGATACGCAGTATTTT
CASSRGLAGTSSTDTQYF
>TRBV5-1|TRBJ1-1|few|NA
TGCGCCAGCAGCGTGGCCCGGGGTGGGCTGAACACTGAAGCTTTCTTT
CASSVARGGLNTEAFF
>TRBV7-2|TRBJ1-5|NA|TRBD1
TGTGCCAGCAGCTCCCCTGGCTGGACAGGGATCAATCAGCCCCAGCATTTT
CASSSPGWTGINQPQHF
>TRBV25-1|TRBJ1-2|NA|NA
TGTGCCAGCAGTGAATTGGGGGGTTTTAACTATGGCTACACCTTC
CASSELGGFNYGYTF
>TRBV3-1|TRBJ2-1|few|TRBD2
TGTGCCAGCAGCTATCTGGGGACTACCTACAATGAGCAGTTCTTC
CASSYLGTTYNEQFF
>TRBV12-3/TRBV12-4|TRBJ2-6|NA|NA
TGTGCCAGCAGTTCCTGGGAGGCTGGGGCCAACGTCCTGACTTTC
CASSSWEAGANVLTF
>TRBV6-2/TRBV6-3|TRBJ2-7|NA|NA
TGTGCCAGCAGTTACCTAGCACAGTACGAGCAGTACTTC
CASSYLAQYEQYF
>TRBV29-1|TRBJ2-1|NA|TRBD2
TGCAGCGTTGAGAGGCGGGAGGGCCAACATGAGCAGTTCTTC
CSVERREGQHEQFF
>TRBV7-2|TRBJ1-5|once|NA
TGTGCCAACAGCTTAGGACCGTCCGGAGAGCCCCAGCATTTT
CANSLGPSGEPQHF
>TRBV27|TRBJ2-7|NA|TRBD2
TGTGCCAGCAGTTTATCGGGGCTCAGTAGCGGGGGCTACGAGCAGTACTTC
CASSLSGLSSGGYEQYF
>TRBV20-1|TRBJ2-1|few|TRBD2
TGCAGTGCTAGAGTGACTAGCGCAAGCTCCTACAATGAGCAGTTCTTC
CSARVTSASSYNEQFF
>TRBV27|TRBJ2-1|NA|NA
TGTGCCAGCTGCACAAACCCGGGGGGCGGTCACAATGAGCAGTTCTTC
CASCTNPGGGHNEQFF
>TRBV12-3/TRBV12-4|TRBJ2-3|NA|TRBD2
TGTGCCAGCAGTTTACGACTAGCCGTCAGCGCAGATATGGAATATTTT
CASSLRLAVSADMEYF
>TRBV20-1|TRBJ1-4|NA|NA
TGCAGTGCTAGAGATGAGGTCCGGGGCTTGGGGGAAAAACTGTTTTTT
CSARDEVRGLGEKLFF